The 11 T cell receptor beta chains presented below share a single source sample, sequenced in a study of T cell repertoires in cytomegalovirus infection. Antigens of these TCRs are unknown. TCRdb called the reads again in MiXCR, with one record for every CDR3 protein. The repertoire holds some 700,000 distinct CDR3 sequences, with around 30% as singletons. Sequenced here: cultured PBMCs, sampled from culture after CMV antigen stimulation. The receptors here all came from a human donor in good health (CMV status not recorded). Some clones in this sample may be carry-over from other donors' samples.

This chain links TRBV28 with TRBJ2-7; 8 nucleotides line up with TRBD2. This CDR3 spans 16 amino acids. The germline V gene has CDR1 MDHEN and CDR2 SYDVKM. Trimming took 1 base from V and 3 from J; bases not matched to a gene: 8. The CDR3 sequence is CASSLSFGTRSYEQYF. CDR3 bases: TGTGCCAGCAGTTTATCTTTTGGGACTAGAAGCTACGAGCAGTACTTC.

A few counts support this clonotype. This CDR3 is CASKFLGQGVYGYTF. CDR3 DNA: TGTGCCAGCAAGTTCCTTGGACAGGGAGTTTATGGCTACACCTTC. The chain links TRBV6-1 to TRBJ1-2, with 8 nucleotides matching TRBD1. The CDR3 sequence is 15 residues long. Germline V gene lookup returns CDR1 MNHNS and CDR2 SASEGT. Losses at the gene ends were 7 bases for V and 5 bases for J; bases not matched to a gene: 12.

The chain has TRBV2 and TRBJ2-3, with 9 nucleotides matching TRBD2. CDR1 is SNHLY, CDR2 FYNNEI, per germline. This CDR3 region has 15 residues. V trimming: 2 bases; J trimming: 3 bases; junction bases outside the gene matches: 3. The CDR3 DNA reads as TGTGCCAGCAGTGAACGGGCGGGGGGGACAGATACGCAGTATTTT. It yields the protein CASSERAGGTDTQYF.

This sequence joins TRBV6-1 and TRBJ2-5; D possibly corresponds to TRBD2 (6 bases). Germline loops: CDR1 MNHNS, CDR2 SASEGT. Trimming pared 7 bases from V and 4 bases from J, leaving 13 bases between. The CDR3 contains 13 residues. CDR3 in DNA: TGTGCCAGCACCATAGTGGGGGGAGAGACCCAGTACTTC. Its translation is CASTIVGGETQYF.

The chain employs TRBV20-1 and TRBJ2-6; 8 bases map to TRBD1. The CDR3 is 16 residues long. The V and J ends lost 5 bases and 4 bases, in that order; junction bases with no gene match: 10. Germline V CDR1 and CDR2: DFQATT, SNEGSKA (reference sequence). CDR3 amino acids: CSAPLDRALGANVLTF. In nucleotides, the CDR3 is TGCAGTGCTCCCTTGGACAGGGCCTTAGGGGCCAACGTCCTGACTTTC.

This clonotype appeared many times. The chain is built from TRBV7-2 and TRBJ2-3; no clear D gene. Germline CDR1 and CDR2: SGHTA and FQGNSA. The V and J ends lost 1 base and 0 bases respectively, with 8 bases between them. This CDR3 spans 15 amino acids. CDR3 residues: CASSLDLVSTDTQYF. CDR3 in DNA: TGTGCCAGCAGCTTAGATCTGGTTAGCACAGATACGCAGTATTTT. Combining the CDR3 with reference TRBV7-2 and TRBJ2-3 gives the whole variable domain GAGVSQSPSNKVTEKGKDVELRCDPISGHTALYWYRQSLGQGLEFLIYFQGNSAPDKSGLPSDRFSAERTGGSVSTLTIQRTQQEDSAVYLCASSLDLVSTDTQYFGPGTRLTVL.

This rearrangement joins TRBV12-3 or TRBV12-4 to TRBJ1-4; D gene ambiguous. This CDR3 region has 12 residues. The ends were cut back, 5 bases at V and 7 bases at J, with 8 bases in the middle. In DNA, the CDR3 is TGTGCCAGCAGTCCCTCGGCTGAAAAACTGTTTTTT. Its translation: CASSPSAEKLFF.

At least ten counts were recorded for this clonotype. The V call is TRBV7-2, the J call TRBJ1-2; D uncertain. Germline V gene data show CDR1 as SGHTA and CDR2 as FQGNSA. The CDR3 is 15 amino acids. The ends were cut back, 5 bases at V and 0 bases at J, with 13 bases in the middle. The CDR3 region is CASSRAGGSNYGYTF. DNA of the CDR3: TGTGCCAGCAGCCGGGCGGGAGGATCTAACTATGGCTACACCTTC. The full variable domain, in which reference TRBV7-2 and TRBJ1-2 provide the parts outside the CDR3, is GAGVSQSPSNKVTEKGKDVELRCDPISGHTALYWYRQSLGQGLEFLIYFQGNSAPDKSGLPSDRFSAERTGGSVSTLTIQRTQQEDSAVYLCASSRAGGSNYGYTFGSGTRLTVV.

The chain recombines TRBV5-1 with TRBJ2-3, with D possibly matching TRBD2 (5 bases). Germline-derived CDR1 and CDR2 are SGHRS and YFSETQ. The CDR3 loop spans 15 amino acids. Trimming cost V 0 bases and J 6 bases, with 14 bases left between them. CDR3 sequence reads: CASSLEVSEPDTQYF. The DNA for the CDR3 is TGCGCCAGCAGCTTGGAGGTTAGCGAACCGGATACGCAGTATTTT.

V gene TRBV2 combines with J gene TRBJ2-5; TRBD2 agrees at 10 bases. The CDR3 loop spans 12 amino acids. In germline, CDR1 is SNHLY, CDR2 FYNNEI. Unmatched junction bases numbered 1, after V lost 10 bases and J lost 2 bases. This CDR3 reads CAMTSGQETQYF. For the CDR3, the DNA is TGTGCCATGACTAGCGGGCAAGAGACCCAGTACTTC.

V and J are TRBV4-1 and TRBJ2-4, with 8 positions matching TRBD1. The V and J ends lost 1 base and 3 bases, in that order; junction bases with no gene match: 11. Germline V gene lookup returns CDR1 MGHRA and CDR2 YSYEKL. CDR3 length: 18 amino acids. DNA for the CDR3: TGCGCCAGCAGCCAAGGAGGACAGGGAGGCCGCCTCAAAAACATTCAGTACTTC. Amino acids: CASSQGGQGGRLKNIQYF.